The 23 T cell receptor beta chains reported below all come from one sample, sequenced in a study. Using its own MiXCR run on the 5' RACE reads, TCRdb lists one record per CDR3 protein. The sample includes roughly 8,500 distinct CDR3 sequences, 40% to 50% of them seen just once. The sorted Tregs were CD4+CD25+CD127-/low cells. Sequencing was done on a sample of Tregs sorted from a lymph node. These receptors all come from a female donor with breast cancer.

This sequence joins TRBV4-1 and TRBJ1-1; D not resolved. The CDR3 totals 15 residues. Germline CDR1 MGHRA, CDR2 YSYEKL. Trimming left V 0 bases short and J 5 bases short, with 13 bases between. CDR3 protein: CASSQDSSGVTEAFF. The CDR3 region has the DNA TGCGCCAGCAGCCAAGATTCGAGTGGGGTAACTGAAGCTTTCTTT.

Only a few counts were recorded for this clonotype. V gene TRBV9 combines with J gene TRBJ1-2; 9 positions match TRBD1. J gave up 6 bases and V 0 bases, and 3 bases lay outside the gene matches. CDR1 is SGDLS, CDR2 YYNGEE, per germline. The CDR3 spans 14 residues. The CDR3 is CASSVGGQGDGYTF. CDR3 sequence (DNA): TGTGCCAGCAGCGTAGGGGGACAGGGTGATGGCTACACCTTC.

Concerning this clonotype itself: A much larger clone sits a single nucleotide away, making a read error possible. The J gene is TRBJ2-3, the V gene TRBV6-5; 11 nucleotides align to TRBD2. In germline, CDR1 is MNHEY, CDR2 SVGAGI. CDR3 size: 16 residues. V was clipped by 2 bases and J by 1 base; unmatched bases: 2. The CDR3 reads CASSYVTSGGTDTQYF. The CDR3 nucleotides read TGTGCCAGCAGTTACGTGACTAGCGGGGGCACAGATACGCAGTATTTT.

The chain couples TRBV20-1 to TRBJ2-1, with a possible D match to TRBD1 (6 bases). The CDR3 length is 16 residues. The germline V gene encodes CDR1 DFQATT and CDR2 SNEGSKA (reference sequence). Trimming took 5 bases from V and 8 from J, leaving 25 bases between them. Here the CDR3 reads CSAGQTGSHLRDEQFF. For the CDR3, the DNA is TGCAGTGCTGGACAGACAGGATCCCACCTTCGGGATGAGCAGTTCTTC.

The rearrangement joins TRBV5-6 to TRBJ1-5; possibly TRBD1 for D (6 bases). The CDR3 spans 12 residues. Germline values: CDR1 SGHDT, CDR2 YYEEEE. Trimming removed 4 bases from V and 6 bases from J, with 8 bases in between. Here the CDR3 reads CASSGGGQPQHF. Here the CDR3 DNA reads TGTGCCAGCAGCGGGGGCGGTCAGCCCCAGCATTTT.

The rearrangement links TRBV10-3 to TRBJ2-2; D perhaps matches TRBD1 (5 bases). The CDR3 contains 12 residues. CDR1 and CDR2 (germline): ENHRY, SYGVKD. Trimming took 10 bases from V and 3 from J, leaving 9 bases between them. The CDR3 loop is CATRDYTGELFF. In nucleotides, the CDR3 is TGTGCCACCAGGGATTACACCGGGGAGCTGTTTTTT.

The chain recombines TRBV24-1 with TRBJ2-2; D is unresolved. CDR3 length equals 15 residues. The ends were cut back, 4 bases at V and 4 bases at J, with 12 bases in the middle. Germline-derived CDR1 and CDR2 are KGHDR and SFDVKD. The CDR3 loop reads CATSDPPRRTGELFF. The CDR3 DNA reads as TGTGCCACCAGTGACCCCCCCAGACGCACCGGGGAGCTGTTTTTT.

This sequence joins TRBV5-1 and TRBJ2-7; 9 nucleotides line up with TRBD2. J lost 3 bases, V lost 2 bases, and 3 bases had no gene match. The CDR3 sequence is 14 residues long. The germline V gene encodes CDR1 SGHRS and CDR2 YFSETQ. The CDR3 DNA is TGCGCCAGCAGCTTAGGCGGGAGGGTCTACGAGCAGTACTTC. It yields the protein CASSLGGRVYEQYF.

This clonotype was observed a handful of times. The V gene is TRBV5-6, the J gene TRBJ2-7; weak D call: TRBD1 (6 bases). V lost 4 bases to trimming and J lost 5 bases, with 22 bases between them. The germline CDR1 and CDR2 sequences are SGHDT and YYEEEE. The CDR3 runs to 16 residues. CDR3 sequence (DNA): TGTGCCAGCAGCGACCCGAACTGGACAGCTGACGACGAGCAGTACTTC. It yields the protein CASSDPNWTADDEQYF.

The chain combines TRBV5-1 with TRBJ2-7; 8 bases are shared with TRBD2. Germline CDR1 reads SGHRS; CDR2 reads YFSETQ. The CDR3 contains 14 residues. Trimming cost V 0 bases and J 6 bases; bases outside gene matches: 5. The CDR3 here is CASSLVGGGFEQYF. In nucleotides, the CDR3 is TGCGCCAGCAGCTTGGTTGGCGGGGGGTTCGAGCAGTACTTC.

CDR3 sequence (DNA): TGTGCCAGCAGCCACCTGGGACTAGCGGGTTCCACAGATACGCAGTATTTT. Translation gives CASSHLGLAGSTDTQYF. This chain links TRBV11-3 with TRBJ2-3; 12 bases are shared with TRBD2. The CDR3 consists of 17 residues. Germline V gene data show CDR1 as SGHNT and CDR2 as YENEEA. V lost 5 bases and J lost 2; bases outside the gene matches: 8.

The V gene is TRBV4-1, the J gene TRBJ1-3; D is undetermined. The germline CDR1 and CDR2 sequences are MGHRA and YSYEKL. The CDR3 is 15 amino acids. V lost 4 bases and J 3 bases, leaving 13 bases between the germline ends. The CDR3 loop is CASSRSVAGGNTIYF. As DNA, the CDR3 is TGCGCCAGCAGCCGCTCGGTGGCAGGTGGAAACACCATATATTTT.

The sample holds a few counts of this clonotype. This rearrangement joins TRBV20-1 to TRBJ1-1; 12 bases fit TRBD1. The CDR3 covers 16 residues. Looked up from germline, CDR1 is DFQATT and CDR2 is SNEGSKA (reference sequence). V was clipped by 3 bases and J by 6 bases; unmatched bases: 11. The CDR3 nucleotides are TGCAGTGCTAGGGCGAGGGACAGGGGGCTGGTAGCTGAAGCTTTCTTT. Amino acid sequence: CSARARDRGLVAEAFF.

The V and J genes are TRBV4-1 and TRBJ2-6; no clear D gene. The V gene lost 2 bases and the J gene lost 2 bases, with 10 bases spanning the gap. The CDR3 consists of 16 residues. The V gene's germline CDR1 is MGHRA and CDR2 YSYEKL. The CDR3 sequence: CASSQSPAAGANVLTF. The CDR3 region has the DNA TGCGCCAGCAGCCAATCCCCGGCGGCTGGGGCCAACGTCCTGACTTTC.

Only a few counts were recorded for this clonotype. V and J are TRBV5-6 and TRBJ1-5; no clear D gene. Germline values: CDR1 SGHDT, CDR2 YYEEEE. The CDR3 has 12 residues. Trimming left V 2 bases short and J 3 bases short, with 3 bases between. The CDR3 DNA reads as TGTGCCAGCAGCTTCTTCAATCAGCCCCAGCATTTT. It translates to CASSFFNQPQHF. The full variable domain, its missing parts supplied by reference TRBV5-6 and TRBJ1-5, is DAGVTQSPTHLIKTRGQQVTLRCSPKSGHDTVSWYQQALGQGPQFIFQYYEEEERQRGNFPDRFSGHQFPNYSSELNVNALLLGDSALYLCASSFFNQPQHFGDGTRLSIL.

Comment on this clonotype: One end of the junction fails to match germline, which may point to a read error. The chain combines TRBV13 with TRBJ1-5; TRBD1 agrees at 8 bases. The CDR3 totals 15 residues. CDR1 PRHDT and CDR2 FYEKMQ come from the germline V gene (reference sequence). CDR3 loop: CASSLGQGLNQPQHF. As DNA, the CDR3 is TGTGCCAGCAGCCTAGGACAGGGTCTCAATCAGCCCCAGCATTTT. Filled out from reference TRBV13 and TRBJ1-5, the complete variable domain reads AAGVIQSPRHLIKEKRETATLKCYPIPRHDTVYWYQQGPGQDPQFLISFYEKMQSDKGSIPDRFSAQQFSDYHSELNMSSLELGDSALYFCASSLGQGLNQPQHFGDGTRLSIL.

The chain employs TRBV12-3 or TRBV12-4 and TRBJ2-7; D unclear. There are 13 residues in the CDR3. Trimming left V 1 base short and J 4 bases short, with 8 bases between. CDR3 coding DNA: TGTGCCAGCAGTTTAGACCCTAGTTACGAGCAGTACTTC. It encodes CASSLDPSYEQYF.

The chain combines TRBV4-1 with TRBJ1-3, with D unresolved. This CDR3 contains 15 residues. The germline V gene encodes CDR1 MGHRA and CDR2 YSYEKL. V shed 2 bases and J shed 1 base, with 9 bases lying between them. In DNA form, the CDR3 reads TGCGCCAGCAGCCAAATCGGGAAGTCTGGAAACACCATATATTTT. It yields the protein CASSQIGKSGNTIYF.

The genes are TRBV6-6 and TRBJ2-7; D is undetermined. In germline, CDR1 is MNHNY, CDR2 SVGAGI (reference sequence). The CDR3 has 13 amino acids. The ends were cut back, 2 bases at V and 5 bases at J, with 10 bases in the middle. DNA of the CDR3: TGTGCCAGCAGTTACGGCACATCGGACGAGCAGTACTTC. This codes for CASSYGTSDEQYF.

This clonotype has just one count. A read error is likely, as this CDR3 ends without the conserved phenylalanine or tryptophan. The rearrangement joins TRBV4-1 to TRBJ1-1; possible D gene TRBD1, 5 bases. This CDR3 comprises 16 residues. V was pared by 4 bases and J by 0 bases, with 15 bases between. The germline gives CDR1 MGHRA, CDR2 YSYEKL. For the CDR3, the DNA is TGCGCCAGCAGCCTACAAGACGGGACCATGAACACTGAAGCTTTCCTT. Residues: CASSLQDGTMNTEAFL.

V and J are TRBV6-5 and TRBJ2-5, with 11 positions matching TRBD2. With 6 bases clipped from V and 5 bases from J, the junction kept 11 bases outside the gene matches. CDR1 is MNHEY, CDR2 SVGAGI, per germline. This CDR3 spans 16 amino acids. The CDR3 coding sequence is TGTGCCAGCAGCACGACTAGCGGGAATTTTCCTGAGACCCAGTACTTC. Its translation is CASSTTSGNFPETQYF.

The chain recombines TRBV11-3 with TRBJ2-2; the D gene could be TRBD1 or TRBD2 (5 bases each). From germline, CDR1 is SGHNT and CDR2 YENEEA. V lost 4 bases to trimming and J lost 5 bases, with 20 bases between them. The CDR3 totals 17 residues. Here the CDR3 reads CASSCREGPIITGELFF. The CDR3 DNA reads as TGTGCCAGCAGCTGCCGTGAGGGGCCGATTATTACCGGGGAGCTGTTTTTT.

V is TRBV12-3 or TRBV12-4 and J is TRBJ1-5, with D unclear. V lost 2 bases and J 6 bases, leaving 8 bases between the germline ends. The CDR3 has 13 amino acids. The CDR3 DNA reads TGTGCCAGCAGTTTATGGGGTTCTCAGCCCCAGCATTTT. Translated: CASSLWGSQPQHF.